One sample yielded the 24 T cell receptor beta chains listed below, sequenced in a study of cytomegalovirus exposure and HLA in healthy donors. The study ran its PCR with 60 Vbeta and 13 Jbeta primers. Only in-frame clones appear in the TCRdb table, and some are missing; sequencing was by immunoSEQ multiplex PCR. This sample has some 98,000 clones, with roughly two thirds found just once. Material: PBMCs. These receptor sequences come from a man aged 50 to 60 in good health and CMV-seronegative.

The chain combines TRBV11-3 with TRBJ2-3; D remains unclear. CDR3 size: 14 residues. V shed 1 base and J shed 2 bases, with 7 bases lying between them. The germline CDR1 and CDR2 sequences are SGHNT and YENEEA. The CDR3 DNA follows: TGTGCCAGCAGCTTAGCTAGGTCCACAGATACGCAGTATTTT. This gives the protein CASSLARSTDTQYF.

This clone was seen a handful of times. The chain combines TRBV19 with TRBJ2-1; 8 bases align to TRBD2. CDR3 size: 14 residues. Germline CDR1 and CDR2: LNHDA and SQIVND (reference sequence). V dropped 5 bases and J dropped 9; count of bases not matched to a gene: 9. CDR3 nucleotide sequence: TGTGCCAGTAGTCCTGGAGGTAGCGGGGCTGAGCAGTTCTTC. This gives the protein CASSPGGSGAEQFF.

This chain connects TRBV27 to TRBJ2-3; D is perhaps TRBD2 (6 bases). Germline CDR1 reads MNHEY; CDR2 reads SMNVEV (reference sequence). Trimming cost V 2 bases and J 0 bases, with 9 bases left between them. The CDR3 totals 15 residues. The DNA for the CDR3 is TGTGCCAGCAGTTTAGTAAGCGGGAGCACAGATACGCAGTATTTT. Translated, it gives CASSLVSGSTDTQYF.

The chain links TRBV5-1 to TRBJ2-7; 10 bases are a match to TRBD1. This CDR3 spans 14 amino acids. Unmatched junction bases numbered 8, after V lost 6 bases and J lost 5 bases. CDR1 is SGHRS and CDR2 is YFSETQ in the germline V gene. This chain's CDR3 is CASKFGTGVNEQYF. CDR3 nucleotides: TGCGCCAGCAAATTCGGGACAGGGGTAAACGAGCAGTACTTC.

This clone occurred once. The chain carries TRBV27 and TRBJ1-4, with TRBD1 matching over 12 bases. The CDR3 is 17 residues long. After removal of 6 bases from V and 10 bases from J, the junction contained 15 bases not matched to a gene. Germline V gene sequence: CDR1 MNHEY, CDR2 SMNVEV (reference sequence). Written as DNA, the CDR3 is TGTGCCAGCAGACGCTCGGGACAGGGGGCCGCTGATGGAAAACTGTTTTTT. As protein: CASRRSGQGAADGKLFF.

The chain has TRBV11-2 and TRBJ2-2; 7 bases line up with TRBD1. V gave up 5 bases and J gave up 5 bases; unmatched junction bases: 11. In germline, CDR1 is SGHAT, CDR2 FQNNGV. The CDR3 length is 16 residues. This chain's CDR3 is CASSPPGQASTGELFF. The CDR3 bases are TGTGCCAGCAGCCCTCCCGGACAGGCATCGACCGGGGAGCTGTTTTTT.

A note on this clone: Other DNA sequences within the sample encode an identical CDR3. The chain combines TRBV5-6 with TRBJ2-5; D is uncertain. CDR3 length: 12 residues. From germline, CDR1 is SGHDT and CDR2 YYEEEE. V lost 1 base to trimming and J lost 4 bases, with 5 bases between them. CDR3 sequence: CASSLSRETQYF. For the CDR3, the DNA is TGTGCCAGCAGCTTGTCTAGAGAGACCCAGTACTTC.

The chain has TRBV5-1 and TRBJ2-7, with D possibly TRBD2 on 6 matching bases. V was shortened by 0 bases and J by 1 base, with 11 bases between the two germline ends. Germline loops: CDR1 SGHRS, CDR2 YFSETQ. The CDR3 runs to 15 residues. The CDR3 sequence is CASSLAPGESYEQYF. In nucleotides, the CDR3 is TGCGCCAGCAGCTTGGCTCCGGGGGAATCCTACGAGCAGTACTTC.

The chain carries TRBV30 and TRBJ1-1; unclear D gene. Germline V CDR1 and CDR2: GTSNPN, SVGIG (reference sequence). Trimming cost V 4 bases and J 5 bases, with 11 bases left between them. CDR3 length equals 12 residues. CDR3 in DNA: TGTGCCTGGATAGGCCTCGGGACTGAAGCTTTCTTT. Translating gives CAWIGLGTEAFF.

The chain combines TRBV15 with TRBJ2-7; the match to TRBD1 covers 7 bases. CDR3 size: 14 residues. V trimming: 2 bases; J trimming: 1 base; junction bases outside the gene matches: 2. Germline CDR1 reads LNHNV; CDR2 reads YYDKDF (reference sequence). The CDR3 reads CATSRMTGSYEQYF. The CDR3 DNA follows: TGTGCCACCAGCAGAATGACAGGGTCCTACGAGCAGTACTTC.

The genes are TRBV7-9 and TRBJ2-3; 7 bases map to TRBD2. Germline assignment: CDR1 SEHNR and CDR2 FQNEAQ (reference sequence). This CDR3 has 16 residues. V lost 5 bases, J lost 1 base, and 9 bases stayed unmatched. CDR3 sequence: CASSHRSGERTDTQYF. The DNA of the CDR3 is TGTGCCAGCAGCCACCGGAGCGGGGAACGCACAGATACGCAGTATTTT. The whole variable domain, filled in from reference TRBV7-9 and TRBJ2-3, reads DTGVSQNPRHKITKRGQNVTFRCDPISEHNRLYWYRQTLGQGPEFLTYFQNEAQLEKSRLLSDRFSAERPKGSFSTLEIQRTEQGDSAMYLCASSHRSGERTDTQYFGPGTRLTVL.

The chain is built from TRBV12-2 and TRBJ2-7; TRBD2, the table's D call, was not compared with the DNA. TRBV12-2 counts as a pseudogene. This CDR3 is 17 amino acids long. Written as DNA, the CDR3 is TGTGACCCATCTGGACTAGCGGGAGCCGGCTGCTCCTACGAGCAGTACTTC. Residues: CDPSGLAGAGCSYEQYF.

The CDR3 region is CASGDTNYGYTF. CDR3 nucleotides: TGTGCCAGCGGCGACACTAACTATGGCTACACCTTC. The rearrangement links TRBV28 to TRBJ1-2; D is ambiguous. The CDR3 runs to 12 residues. Germline V gene sequence: CDR1 MDHEN, CDR2 SYDVKM. The ends were cut back, 8 bases at V and 0 bases at J, with 7 bases in the middle.

About this clone itself: Here the CDR3 omits its conserved ending phenylalanine or tryptophan, so a read error is the likely source. The chain combines TRBV4-2 with TRBJ1-6; D call uncertain. Germline V gives CDR1 LGHNA, CDR2 YNFKEQ. This CDR3 region has 13 residues. The V end was cut by 2 bases, the J end by 10 bases, with 9 bases between. The CDR3 DNA follows: TGTGCCAGCAGCCAATCGGCAGACTCACCCCTCCACGTT. As protein: CASSQSADSPLHV.

The chain links TRBV7-9 to TRBJ1-2; 9 nucleotides align to TRBD1. Germline values: CDR1 SEHNR, CDR2 FQNEAQ (reference sequence). CDR3 size: 13 residues. The junction had 4 bases not matched to a gene; V was cut back by 4 bases and J by 7 bases. Here the CDR3 reads CASSWDREFGYTF. For the CDR3, the DNA is TGTGCCAGCAGCTGGGACAGGGAGTTTGGCTACACCTTC. The variable domain in full, completed from reference TRBV7-9 and TRBJ1-2, reads DTGVSQNPRHKITKRGQNVTFRCDPISEHNRLYWYRQTLGQGPEFLTYFQNEAQLEKSRLLSDRFSAERPKGSFSTLEIQRTEQGDSAMYLCASSWDREFGYTFGSGTRLTVV.

This clone has just a few counts. The rearrangement links TRBV2 to TRBJ1-3; tentatively, D is TRBD1 (6 bases). CDR1 SNHLY and CDR2 FYNNEI come from the germline V gene. V lost 7 bases and J lost 1, with 17 bases in between. The CDR3 is made up of 16 amino acids. CDR3 region: CASTAQQGLSGNTIYF. CDR3 sequence (DNA): TGTGCCAGCACCGCTCAACAGGGTCTTTCTGGAAACACCATATATTTT.

The V and J genes are TRBV6-5 and TRBJ1-3; TRBD1 agrees at 8 bases. Germline V lookup: CDR1 MNHEY, CDR2 SVGAGI. The CDR3 length is 15 residues. Trimming at V came to 6 bases and at J to 2 bases, leaving 6 bases not matched to a gene. The DNA for the CDR3 is TGTGCCAGCAGACCCGACAGGGGCACTGGAAACACCATATATTTT. Its translation: CASRPDRGTGNTIYF.

The rearrangement links TRBV5-5 to TRBJ2-1, with D hard to call. Trimming removed 3 bases from V and 4 bases from J, with 2 bases in between. Germline values: CDR1 SGHKS, CDR2 YYEKEE (reference sequence). The CDR3 has 11 residues. This chain's CDR3 is CASSSYNEQFF. The CDR3 DNA sequence: TGTGCCAGCAGCTCGTACAATGAGCAGTTCTTC.

This clone was counted between two and nine times. This sequence joins TRBV5-1 and TRBJ2-5; 11 nucleotides align to TRBD2. J lost 4 bases, V lost 4 bases, and 6 bases had no gene match. Germline V CDR1 and CDR2: SGHRS, YFSETQ. The CDR3 spans 15 residues. The CDR3 sequence: CASSVLAGGGETQYF. As DNA, the CDR3 is TGCGCCAGCAGCGTTCTAGCGGGAGGCGGAGAGACCCAGTACTTC.

The V call is TRBV19, the J call TRBJ2-5; 12 bases are shared with TRBD2. This CDR3 has 18 residues. J lost 2 bases, V lost 4 bases, and 11 bases had no gene match. In germline, CDR1 is LNHDA, CDR2 SQIVND (reference sequence). The CDR3 DNA reads TGTGCCAGTAGTACAAGGGCCCTCGGGACTAGCGGGCAAGAGACCCAGTACTTC. Translated: CASSTRALGTSGQETQYF.

J is TRBJ2-1 and V is TRBV2; 7 bases are a match to TRBD1. J lost 4 bases, V lost 7 bases, and 7 bases had no gene match. CDR1 is SNHLY, CDR2 FYNNEI, per germline. The CDR3 loop spans 14 amino acids. The CDR3 loop is CASKAQGLYNEQFF. The CDR3 region has the DNA TGTGCCAGCAAGGCACAGGGGCTATACAATGAGCAGTTCTTC.

The CDR3 bases are TGTGCCAGCAGCTCACGTACTAGCGGGGGATCCTCTGGTCCCTACGAGCAGTACTTC. Translation: CASSSRTSGGSSGPYEQYF. The chain recombines TRBV7-2 with TRBJ2-7; 11 positions agree with TRBD2. Looked up from germline, CDR1 is SGHTA and CDR2 is FQGNSA. Losses at the gene ends were 4 bases for V and 2 bases for J; bases not matched to a gene: 16. The CDR3 runs 19 residues.

This clone has only a few counts. The J gene is TRBJ1-1, the V gene TRBV15; no firm D call. The CDR3 spans 15 residues. V was clipped by 0 bases and J by 5 bases, with 13 bases between them. Germline lookup yields CDR1 LNHNV and CDR2 YYDKDF (reference sequence). Written as DNA, the CDR3 is TGTGCCACCAGCAGAGATCTCACAGTGATGACTGAAGCTTTCTTT. Amino acid sequence: CATSRDLTVMTEAFF.

The rearrangement links TRBV5-1 to TRBJ2-7; 8 bases line up with TRBD1. The CDR3 is made up of 16 amino acids. Germline values: CDR1 SGHRS, CDR2 YFSETQ. Trimming cost V 2 bases and J 5 bases; bases outside gene matches: 12. The CDR3 DNA reads TGCGCCAGCAGCTTAATCCCCCCGACAGGGGTGGACGAGCAGTACTTC. Translation: CASSLIPPTGVDEQYF.